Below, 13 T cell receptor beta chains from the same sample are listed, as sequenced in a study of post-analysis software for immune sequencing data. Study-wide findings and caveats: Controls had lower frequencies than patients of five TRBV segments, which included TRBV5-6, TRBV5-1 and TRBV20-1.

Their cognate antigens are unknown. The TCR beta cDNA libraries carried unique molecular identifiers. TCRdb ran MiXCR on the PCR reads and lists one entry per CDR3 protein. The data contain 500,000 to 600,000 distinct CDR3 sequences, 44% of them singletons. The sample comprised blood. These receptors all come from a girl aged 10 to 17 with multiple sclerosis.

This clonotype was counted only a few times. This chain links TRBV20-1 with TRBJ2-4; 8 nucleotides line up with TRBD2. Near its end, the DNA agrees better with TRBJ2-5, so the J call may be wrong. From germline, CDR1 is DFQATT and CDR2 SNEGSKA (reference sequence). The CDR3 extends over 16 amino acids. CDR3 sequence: CSARETTSGGQETQYF. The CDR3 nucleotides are TGCAGTGCTAGAGAGACGACCAGCGGGGGCCAAGAGACCCAGTACTTC.

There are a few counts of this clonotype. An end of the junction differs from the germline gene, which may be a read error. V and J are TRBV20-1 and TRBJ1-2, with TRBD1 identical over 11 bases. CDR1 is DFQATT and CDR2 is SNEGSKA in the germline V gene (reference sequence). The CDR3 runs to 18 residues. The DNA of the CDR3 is TGCAGTGCGAGAGTACTACGGGACAGGGGGAAACTCGACTATGGCTACACCTTC. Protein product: CSARVLRDRGKLDYGYTF.

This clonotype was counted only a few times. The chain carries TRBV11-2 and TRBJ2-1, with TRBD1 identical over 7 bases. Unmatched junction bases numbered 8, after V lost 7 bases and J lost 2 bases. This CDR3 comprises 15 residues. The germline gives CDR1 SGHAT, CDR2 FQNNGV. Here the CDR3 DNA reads TGTGCCAGCACCCGACAGGGTAGCCCCTACAATGAGCAGTTCTTC. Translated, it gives CASTRQGSPYNEQFF. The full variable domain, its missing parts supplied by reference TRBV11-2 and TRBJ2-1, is EAGVAQSPRYKIIEKRQSVAFWCNPISGHATLYWYQQILGQGPKLLIQFQNNGVVDDSQLPKDRFSAERLKGVDSTLKIQPAKLEDSAVYLCASTRQGSPYNEQFFGPGTRLTVL.

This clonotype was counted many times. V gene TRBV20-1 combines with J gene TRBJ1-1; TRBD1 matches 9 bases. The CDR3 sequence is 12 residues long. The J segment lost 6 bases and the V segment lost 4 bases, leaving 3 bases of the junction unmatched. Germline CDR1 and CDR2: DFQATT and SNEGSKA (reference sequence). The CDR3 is CSATQGAPEAFF. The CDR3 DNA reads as TGCAGTGCTACACAGGGGGCCCCTGAAGCTTTCTTT.

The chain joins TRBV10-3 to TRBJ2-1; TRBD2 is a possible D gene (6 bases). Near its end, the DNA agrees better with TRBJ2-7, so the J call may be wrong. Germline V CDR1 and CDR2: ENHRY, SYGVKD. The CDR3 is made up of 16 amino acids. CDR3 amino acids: CAIREGRLSSYNEQYF. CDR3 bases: TGTGCCATCAGGGAGGGACGACTGAGCTCCTACAATGAGCAGTACTTC.

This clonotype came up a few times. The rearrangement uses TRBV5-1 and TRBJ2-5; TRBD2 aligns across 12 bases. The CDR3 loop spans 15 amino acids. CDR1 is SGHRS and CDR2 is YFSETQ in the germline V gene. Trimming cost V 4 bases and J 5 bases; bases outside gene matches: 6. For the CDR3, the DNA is TGCGCCAGCAGCACCGGACTAGCGGGGAGTGAGACCCAGTACTTC. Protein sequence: CASSTGLAGSETQYF.

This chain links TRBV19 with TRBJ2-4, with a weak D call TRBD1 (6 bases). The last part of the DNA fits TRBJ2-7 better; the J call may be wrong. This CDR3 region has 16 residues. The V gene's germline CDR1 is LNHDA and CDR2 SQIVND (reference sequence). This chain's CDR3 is CASSLTLGRGGYEQYF. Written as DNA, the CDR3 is TGTGCCAGTAGCCTCACTCTCGGCAGGGGCGGTTACGAGCAGTACTTC.

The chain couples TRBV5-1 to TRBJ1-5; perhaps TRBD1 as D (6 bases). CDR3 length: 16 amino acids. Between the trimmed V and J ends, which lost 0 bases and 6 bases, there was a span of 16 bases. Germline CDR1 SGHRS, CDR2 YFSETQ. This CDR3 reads CASSLGTGGAGQPQHF. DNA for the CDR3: TGCGCCAGCAGCTTGGGTACGGGGGGGGCGGGTCAGCCCCAGCATTTT. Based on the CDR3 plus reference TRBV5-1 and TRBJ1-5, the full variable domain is KAGVTQTPRYLIKTRGQQVTLSCSPISGHRSVSWYQQTPGQGLQFLFEYFSETQRNKGNFPGRFSGRQFSNSRSEMNVSTLELGDSALYLCASSLGTGGAGQPQHFGDGTRLSIL.

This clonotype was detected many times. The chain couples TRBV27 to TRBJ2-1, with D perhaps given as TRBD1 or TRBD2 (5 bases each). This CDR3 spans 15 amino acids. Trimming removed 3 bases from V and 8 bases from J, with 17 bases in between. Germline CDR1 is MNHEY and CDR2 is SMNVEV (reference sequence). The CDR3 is CASSFKGTPWDEQFF. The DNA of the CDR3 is TGTGCCAGCAGTTTTAAGGGGACGCCTTGGGATGAGCAGTTCTTC.

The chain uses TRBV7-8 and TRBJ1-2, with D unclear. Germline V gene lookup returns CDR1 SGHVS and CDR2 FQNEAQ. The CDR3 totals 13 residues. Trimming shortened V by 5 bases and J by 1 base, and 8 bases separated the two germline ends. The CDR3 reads CASSPRINYGYTF. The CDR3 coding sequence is TGTGCCAGCAGCCCCCGAATTAACTATGGCTACACCTTC.

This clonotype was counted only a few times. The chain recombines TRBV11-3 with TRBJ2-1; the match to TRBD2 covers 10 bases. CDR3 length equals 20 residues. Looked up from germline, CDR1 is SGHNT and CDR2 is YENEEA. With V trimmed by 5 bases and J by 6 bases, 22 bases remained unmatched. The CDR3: CASSTSGRAYYAVQSNEQFF. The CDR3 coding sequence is TGTGCCAGCAGCACAAGCGGGAGGGCCTATTATGCAGTCCAATCCAATGAGCAGTTCTTC.

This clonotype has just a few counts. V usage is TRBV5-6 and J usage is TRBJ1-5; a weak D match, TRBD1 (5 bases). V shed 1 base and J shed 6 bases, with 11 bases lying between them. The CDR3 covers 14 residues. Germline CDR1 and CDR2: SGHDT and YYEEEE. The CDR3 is CASSLIRVAQPQHF. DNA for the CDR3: TGTGCCAGCAGCTTGATCAGGGTGGCTCAGCCCCAGCATTTT.

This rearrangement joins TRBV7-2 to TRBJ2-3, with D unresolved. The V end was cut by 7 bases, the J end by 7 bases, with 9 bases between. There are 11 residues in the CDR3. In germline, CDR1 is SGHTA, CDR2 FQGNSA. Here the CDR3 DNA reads TGTGCCAGCAAACTCGGGCATACGCAGTATTTT. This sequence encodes CASKLGHTQYF.